This TCR beta chain was retrieved from a study of shared clonotypes between healthy human individuals. The overall study: Sampling drew on donors who were a couple of women and a few men aged 18 to 49.

Naive CD8 cells were CD45RO-negative, positively selected for CCR7, excluding terminally differentiated effector memory CD45RA+ cells. Whole-study findings and limits: Relative to clonotypes present in all four donors, those not shared had lower generation probabilities.

TCRdb's table, derived via immunoSEQ multiplex PCR, lists solely in-frame clones and lacks some. The data show about 1.9 million clones, with 93% seen just once and roughly 1.7% held by the top ten. To note about this clone: The antigen remains unidentified.

The TCR comes from a man aged 18 to 30 in good health. Some clones in this sample may be carry-over from other donors' samples. The sample consisted of naive CD8+ T cells from PBMCs.

For the CDR3, the DNA is TGTGCCACCAAAGGGGGCCCCTATGACTACGAGCAGTACTTC. It is translated as CATKGGPYDYEQYF. This chain connects TRBV7-2 to TRBJ2-7, with TRBD1 matching 7 bases. Trimming at V came to 10 bases and at J to 3 bases, leaving 12 bases not matched to a gene. Germline V lookup: CDR1 SGHTA, CDR2 FQGNSA. This CDR3 has 14 residues.